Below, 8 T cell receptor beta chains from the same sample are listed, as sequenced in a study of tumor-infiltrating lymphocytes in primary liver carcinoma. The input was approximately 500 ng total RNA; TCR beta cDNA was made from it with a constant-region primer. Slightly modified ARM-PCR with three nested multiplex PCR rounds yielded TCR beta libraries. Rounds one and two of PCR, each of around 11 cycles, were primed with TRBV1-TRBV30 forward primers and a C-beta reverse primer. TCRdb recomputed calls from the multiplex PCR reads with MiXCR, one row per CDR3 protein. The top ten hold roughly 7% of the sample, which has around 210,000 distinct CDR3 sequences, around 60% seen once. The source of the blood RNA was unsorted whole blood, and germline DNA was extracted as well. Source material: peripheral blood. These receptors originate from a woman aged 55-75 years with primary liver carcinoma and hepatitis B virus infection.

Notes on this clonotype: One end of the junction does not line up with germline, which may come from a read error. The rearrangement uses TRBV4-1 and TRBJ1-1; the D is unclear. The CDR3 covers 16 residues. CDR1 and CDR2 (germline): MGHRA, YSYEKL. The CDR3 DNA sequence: TGCGCCAGCAACCAAGATAAGTACATGATGAACACTGAAGCTTTCTTT. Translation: CASNQDKYMMNTEAFF.

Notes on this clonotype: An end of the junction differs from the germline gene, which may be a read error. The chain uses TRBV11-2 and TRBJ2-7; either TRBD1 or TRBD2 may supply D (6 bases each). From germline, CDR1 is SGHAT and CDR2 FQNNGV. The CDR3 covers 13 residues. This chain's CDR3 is CASILEFGGEQYF. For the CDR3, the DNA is TGTGCCAGCATCTTAGAGTTCGGGGGCGAACAGTACTTC.

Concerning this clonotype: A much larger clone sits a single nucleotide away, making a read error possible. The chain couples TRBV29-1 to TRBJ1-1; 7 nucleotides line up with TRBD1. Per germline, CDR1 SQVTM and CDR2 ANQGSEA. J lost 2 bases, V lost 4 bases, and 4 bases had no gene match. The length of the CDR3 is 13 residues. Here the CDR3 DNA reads TGCAGCGTTGTGATAGGGGGCAACACTGAAGCTTTCTTT. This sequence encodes CSVVIGGNTEAFF.

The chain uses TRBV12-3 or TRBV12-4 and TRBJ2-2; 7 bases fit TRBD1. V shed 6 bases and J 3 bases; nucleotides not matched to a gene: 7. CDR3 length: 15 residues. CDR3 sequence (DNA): TGTGCCAGCAGCTCCCACAGGGGAGACACCGGGGAGCTGTTTTTT. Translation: CASSSHRGDTGELFF.

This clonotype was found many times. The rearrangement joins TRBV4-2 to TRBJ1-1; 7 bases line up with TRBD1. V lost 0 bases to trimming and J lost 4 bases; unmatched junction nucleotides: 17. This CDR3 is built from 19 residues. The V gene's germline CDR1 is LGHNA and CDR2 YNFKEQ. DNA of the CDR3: TGTGCCAGCAGCCAAGAAGCTAGTAGGGGGCGAGGTAGGGGCACTGAAGCTTTCTTT. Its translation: CASSQEASRGRGRGTEAFF.

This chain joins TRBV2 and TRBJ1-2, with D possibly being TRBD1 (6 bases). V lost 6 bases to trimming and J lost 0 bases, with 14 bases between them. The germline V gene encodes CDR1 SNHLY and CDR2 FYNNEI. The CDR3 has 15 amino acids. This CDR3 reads CASRPYRASNYGYTF. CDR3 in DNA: TGTGCCAGCAGGCCGTACAGGGCCTCTAACTATGGCTACACCTTC.

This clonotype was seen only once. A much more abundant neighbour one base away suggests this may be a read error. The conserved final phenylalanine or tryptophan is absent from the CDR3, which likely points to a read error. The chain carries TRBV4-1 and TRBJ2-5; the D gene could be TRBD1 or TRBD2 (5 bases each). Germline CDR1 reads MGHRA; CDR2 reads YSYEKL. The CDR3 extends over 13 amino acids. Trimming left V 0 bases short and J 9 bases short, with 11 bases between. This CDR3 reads CASSQDLEGPQYL. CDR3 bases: TGCGCCAGCAGCCAAGATCTAGAGGGGCCCCAGTACTTG.

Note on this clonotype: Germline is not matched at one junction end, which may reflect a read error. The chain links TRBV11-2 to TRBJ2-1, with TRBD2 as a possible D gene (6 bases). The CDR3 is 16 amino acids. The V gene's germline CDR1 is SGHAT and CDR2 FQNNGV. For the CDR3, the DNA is TGTGCCAGCAAGTGGTTACGGGGGAGAACGGACGATGAGCGGTTCTTC. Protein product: CASKWLRGRTDDERFF.